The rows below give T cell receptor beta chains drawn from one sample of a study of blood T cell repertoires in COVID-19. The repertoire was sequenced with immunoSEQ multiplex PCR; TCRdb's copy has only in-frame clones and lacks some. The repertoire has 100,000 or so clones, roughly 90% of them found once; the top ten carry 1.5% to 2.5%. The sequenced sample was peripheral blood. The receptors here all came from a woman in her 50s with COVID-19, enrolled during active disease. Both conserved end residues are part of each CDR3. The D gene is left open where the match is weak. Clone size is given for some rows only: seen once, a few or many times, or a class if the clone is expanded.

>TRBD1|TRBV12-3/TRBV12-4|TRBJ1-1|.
CASSLRGRVEAFF
TGTGCCAGCAGCCTCAGGGGGCGGGTTGAAGCTTTCTTT
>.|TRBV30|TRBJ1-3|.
CAWSLSSGNTIYF
TGTGCCTGGAGTCTCAGCTCTGGAAACACCATATATTTT
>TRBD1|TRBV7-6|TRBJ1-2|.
CASSLQDRGADGYTF
TGTGCCAGCAGCTTGCAAGACAGGGGGGCGGATGGCTACACCTTC
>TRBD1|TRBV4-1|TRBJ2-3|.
CASSPGQGRSTDTQYF
TGCGCCAGCAGCCCAGGACAGGGGCGAAGCACAGATACGCAGTATTTT
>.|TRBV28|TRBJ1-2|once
CASSSQGYGYTF
TGTGCCAGCAGTTCACAGGGATATGGCTACACCTTC
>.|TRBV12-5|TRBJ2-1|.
CASATYNEQFF
TGTGCTAGTGCAACCTACAATGAGCAGTTCTTC
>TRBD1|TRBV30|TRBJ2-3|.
CAARPGGGTDTQYF
TGTGCCGCCCGGCCAGGGGGCGGCACAGATACGCAGTATTTT
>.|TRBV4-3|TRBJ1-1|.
CASSQGGSYGQNTEAFF
TGCGCCAGCAGCCAAGGGGGTAGCTACGGACAGAACACTGAAGCTTTCTTT
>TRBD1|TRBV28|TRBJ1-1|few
CASSGPRDRGGTEAFF
TGTGCCAGCAGTGGACCGAGGGACAGGGGTGGAACTGAAGCTTTCTTT
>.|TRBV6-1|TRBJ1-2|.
CASSERRGPEGYTF
TGTGCCAGCAGTGAACGAAGGGGCCCAGAGGGCTACACCTTC
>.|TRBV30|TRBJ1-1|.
CAWSERRGLNGGTEAFF
TGTGCCTGGAGTGAGAGGCGAGGGCTCAATGGAGGCACTGAAGCTTTCTTT
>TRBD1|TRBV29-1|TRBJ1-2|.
CSVALTGVYTF
TGCAGCGTGGCATTAACAGGGGTCTACACCTTC